The 17 T cell receptor beta chains listed next were all sequenced from one sample in a study of T-cell reconstitution after alpha-beta-depleted transplantation in children. The library targeted TCRbeta and was prepared with unique molecular identifiers. TCRdb itself ran the PCR reads through MiXCR, one entry per CDR3 protein. The sample includes more than 550,000 distinct CDR3 sequences, about 10% seen only once; the top ten take around 4%. The material sequenced was PBMCs from the stem cell graft donor, taken from the stem cell graft. The receptors were sampled from a human donor who donated a stem cell graft to a child with acute myeloid leukemia.

The V call is TRBV28, the J call TRBJ2-1; 7 bases agree with TRBD1. The V gene's germline CDR1 is MDHEN and CDR2 SYDVKM. V was clipped by 5 bases and J by 5 bases; unmatched bases: 12. The CDR3 totals 16 residues. This CDR3 reads CASSKPGGARDNEQFF. The CDR3 region has the DNA TGTGCCAGCAGTAAACCAGGGGGTGCTCGGGACAATGAGCAGTTCTTC.

This clonotype has only one observation. The rearrangement uses TRBV4-3 and TRBJ2-1, with D possibly matching TRBD2 (6 bases). CDR3 length: 14 residues. Germline CDR1 and CDR2: LGHNA and YSLEER. The germline V and J ends were trimmed by 0 bases and 11 bases, with 14 bases remaining between them. The CDR3 nucleotides read TGCGCCAGCAGCCAAGATGTTGCGGGGCCGAAGCAGTTCTTC. Protein product: CASSQDVAGPKQFF.

This clonotype was observed many times. The chain carries TRBV20-1 and TRBJ2-7; 8 nucleotides match TRBD1. Germline assignment: CDR1 DFQATT and CDR2 SNEGSKA (reference sequence). The CDR3 is made up of 14 amino acids. The junction had 8 bases not matched to a gene; V was cut back by 4 bases and J by 3 bases. The CDR3 spells CSATSGTGFYEQYF. The CDR3 DNA is TGCAGTGCTACATCAGGGACAGGCTTCTACGAGCAGTACTTC.

CDR3 DNA sequence: TGTGCCAGCAGACCTACAGGGCGTTCAAACACCGGGGAGCTGTTTTTT. Residues: CASRPTGRSNTGELFF. The V call is TRBV6-2 or TRBV6-3, the J call TRBJ2-2, with a tentative D call TRBD1 (6 bases). CDR1 MNHEY and CDR2 SVGEGT come from the germline V gene. The CDR3 consists of 16 residues. The germline V and J ends were trimmed by 6 bases and 2 bases, with 16 bases remaining between them.

The CDR3: CASSRQEAFEQYF. The CDR3 nucleotides are TGTGCCAGCAGCCGGCAGGAGGCTTTCGAGCAGTACTTC. The chain couples TRBV7-2 to TRBJ2-7; the D gene is possibly TRBD2 (5 bases). V lost 5 bases and J 6 bases, leaving 14 bases between the germline ends. Germline V gene lookup returns CDR1 SGHTA and CDR2 FQGNSA. The CDR3 consists of 13 residues.

This sequence joins TRBV7-2 and TRBJ1-3; TRBD1 aligns across 7 bases. Germline V CDR1 and CDR2: SGHTA, FQGNSA. Trimming took 5 bases from V and 2 from J; bases not matched to a gene: 3. This CDR3 has 14 residues. CDR3 in DNA: TGTGCCAGCAGCGACGACAGGGCTGGAAACACCATATATTTT. It is translated as CASSDDRAGNTIYF.

A few counts support this clonotype. This chain uses TRBV14 with TRBJ2-5; tentative D call: TRBD2 (6 bases). The CDR3 extends over 14 amino acids. The germline V and J ends were trimmed by 1 base and 6 bases, with 12 bases remaining between them. The germline CDR1 and CDR2 sequences are SGHDN and FVKESK. CDR3 sequence: CASSQAGSFQTQYF. The CDR3 nucleotides read TGTGCCAGCAGCCAAGCCGGGAGCTTCCAGACCCAGTACTTC.

Ten or more counts support this clonotype. Mismatch with germline at one junction end may stem from a read error. This sequence joins TRBV5-1 and TRBJ2-5; 7 positions match TRBD2. Germline V gene data show CDR1 as SGHRS and CDR2 as YFSETQ. This CDR3 is 14 amino acids long. This CDR3 reads CASSLERGQETQYF. In DNA form, the CDR3 reads TGTGCCAGCAGCTTAGAGCGGGGCCAAGAGACCCAGTACTTC.

This clonotype was observed a few times. The chain links TRBV7-2 to TRBJ1-1; D is ambiguous. The CDR3 extends over 13 amino acids. V was shortened by 3 bases and J by 1 base, with 6 bases between the two germline ends. CDR1 and CDR2 (germline): SGHTA, FQGNSA. Here the CDR3 DNA reads TGTGCCAGCAGCTTCCAGCAGAACACTGAAGCTTTCTTT. Protein sequence: CASSFQQNTEAFF.

This clonotype was detected ten times or more. The chain is built from TRBV4-2 and TRBJ2-1; 8 bases fit TRBD1. Trimming at V came to 0 bases and at J to 2 bases, leaving 6 bases not matched to a gene. CDR1 is LGHNA and CDR2 is YNFKEQ in the germline V gene. The CDR3 runs 17 residues. CDR3: CASSQDVNRGTYNEQFF. The CDR3 coding sequence is TGTGCCAGCAGCCAAGACGTGAACAGGGGGACCTACAATGAGCAGTTCTTC.

This clonotype has only a few counts. The chain links TRBV20-1 to TRBJ1-2; D is uncertain. The length of the CDR3 is 14 residues. Germline V lookup: CDR1 DFQATT, CDR2 SNEGSKA (reference sequence). With 2 bases removed from V and 4 bases from J, the gap between germline ends came to 14 bases. The CDR3 region is CSARLLTDAYGYTF. CDR3 nucleotide sequence: TGCAGTGCTAGATTGTTGACGGATGCCTATGGCTACACCTTC.

This clonotype was seen ten or more times. The genes are TRBV28 and TRBJ1-5; D ambiguous. V lost 2 bases to trimming and J lost 4 bases, with 9 bases between them. The CDR3 consists of 14 residues. Germline lookup yields CDR1 MDHEN and CDR2 SYDVKM. As DNA, the CDR3 is TGTGCCAGCAGTTTAGGCGAGAGGAATCAGCCCCAGCATTTT. This sequence encodes CASSLGERNQPQHF.

This clonotype was picked up a small number of times. The CDR3 region is CASSESGQGYGYTF. In DNA, the CDR3 is TGTGCCAGCAGTGAATCGGGACAGGGCTATGGCTACACCTTC. The rearrangement uses TRBV25-1 and TRBJ1-2; TRBD1 matches 9 bases. V trimming: 1 base; J trimming: 4 bases; junction bases outside the gene matches: 1. Germline values: CDR1 MGHDK, CDR2 SYGVNS. This CDR3 comprises 14 residues.

This clonotype was observed at least ten times. This chain links TRBV7-9 with TRBJ2-7; 7 bases agree with TRBD2. Trimming took 6 bases from V and 2 from J; bases not matched to a gene: 7. The CDR3 covers 14 residues. Germline CDR1 and CDR2: SEHNR and FQNEAQ (reference sequence). As DNA, the CDR3 is TGTGCCAGCAGTTTCTTAGCGGGTACCTACGAGCAGTACTTC. Its translation: CASSFLAGTYEQYF.

There are many counts of this clonotype. The V gene is TRBV4-3, the J gene TRBJ2-2, with TRBD2 identical over 9 bases. Trimming cost V 0 bases and J 4 bases; bases outside gene matches: 12. Germline assignment: CDR1 LGHNA and CDR2 YSLEER. The CDR3 contains 19 residues. DNA for the CDR3: TGCGCCAGCAGCCAAGATTTAACGGCGGGAGGGCCGCTCACCGGGGAGCTGTTTTTT. Its protein product is CASSQDLTAGGPLTGELFF.

This chain connects TRBV5-1 to TRBJ2-7; D may be TRBD2 (7 bases). The germline V gene has CDR1 SGHRS and CDR2 YFSETQ. This CDR3 has 14 amino acids. V shed 4 bases and J shed 4 bases, with 15 bases lying between them. In DNA, the CDR3 is TGCGCCAGCAGCGGAAAGGGGGGGGTTTACGAGCAGTACTTC. This encodes CASSGKGGVYEQYF.

The V gene is TRBV24-1, the J gene TRBJ2-1; 10 bases fit TRBD2. V dropped 6 bases and J dropped 5; count of bases not matched to a gene: 6. CDR3 length: 15 amino acids. Germline CDR1 is KGHDR and CDR2 is SFDVKD. The CDR3: CATSLAGVTDNEQFF. For the CDR3, the DNA is TGTGCCACCAGTCTAGCGGGAGTCACGGACAATGAGCAGTTCTTC.